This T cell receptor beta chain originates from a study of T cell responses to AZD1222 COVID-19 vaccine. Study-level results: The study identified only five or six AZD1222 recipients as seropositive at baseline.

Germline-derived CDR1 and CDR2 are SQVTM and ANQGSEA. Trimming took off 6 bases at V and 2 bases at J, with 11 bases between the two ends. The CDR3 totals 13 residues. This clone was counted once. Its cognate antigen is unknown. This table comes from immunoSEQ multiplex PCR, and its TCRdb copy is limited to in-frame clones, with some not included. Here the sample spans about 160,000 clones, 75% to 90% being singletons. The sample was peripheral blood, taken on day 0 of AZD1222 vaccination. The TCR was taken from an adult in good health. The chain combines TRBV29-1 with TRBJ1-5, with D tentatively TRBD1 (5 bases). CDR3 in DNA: TGCAGCGTCGAGGCGGGGGGCAATCAGCCCCAGCATTTT. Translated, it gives CSVEAGGNQPQHF.